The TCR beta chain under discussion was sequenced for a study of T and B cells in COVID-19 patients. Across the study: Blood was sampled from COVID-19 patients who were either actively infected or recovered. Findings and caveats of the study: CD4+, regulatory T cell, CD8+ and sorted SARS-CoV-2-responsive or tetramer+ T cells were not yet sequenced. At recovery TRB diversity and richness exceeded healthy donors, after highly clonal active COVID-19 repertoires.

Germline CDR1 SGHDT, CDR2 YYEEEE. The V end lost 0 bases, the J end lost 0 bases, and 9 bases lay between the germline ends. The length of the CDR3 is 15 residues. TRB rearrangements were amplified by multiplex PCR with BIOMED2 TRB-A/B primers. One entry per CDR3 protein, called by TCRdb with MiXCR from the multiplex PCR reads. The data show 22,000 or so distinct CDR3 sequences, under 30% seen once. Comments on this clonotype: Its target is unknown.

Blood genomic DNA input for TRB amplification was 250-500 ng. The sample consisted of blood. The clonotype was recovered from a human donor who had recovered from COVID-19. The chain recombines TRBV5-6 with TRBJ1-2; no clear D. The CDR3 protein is CASSLVRAANYGYTF. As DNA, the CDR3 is TGTGCCAGCAGCTTGGTTAGGGCAGCTAACTATGGCTACACCTTC.